Listed below are T cell receptor beta chains from one sample, sequenced in a study of blood T cells in healthy people across ages. MiXCR, applied by TCRdb to the 5' RACE reads, yields one record per CDR3 protein. The sample records 1.5 million to 2 million distinct CDR3 sequences, around 48% being singletons. Sequenced input: blood. The receptors originated from a middle-aged woman in good health. Each CDR3 is given with its conserved first and last residue. The D gene is left open where the match is weak. A row's size may be missing; if present it is once, few, many or a size class.

>-|-|TRBJ2-3|TRBV2
CASSERAGARTDTQYF
TGTGCCAGCAGTGAAAGGGCGGGGGCCCGCACAGATACGCAGTATTTT
>few|-|TRBJ1-5|TRBV7-2
CASSFLYSNQPQHF
TGTGCCAGCAGCTTCCTATATAGCAATCAGCCCCAGCATTTT
>-|TRBD1|TRBJ2-1|TRBV7-2
CASSLGGQGRNEQFF
TGTGCCAGCAGCTTAGGCGGACAGGGCCGGAATGAGCAGTTCTTC
>-|-|TRBJ2-5|TRBV6-2/TRBV6-3
CASGLRWTQYF
TGTGCCAGCGGGTTAAGGTGGACCCAGTACTTC
>-|TRBD1|TRBJ2-7|TRBV6-2/TRBV6-3
CASRPAGGNEQYF
TGTGCCAGCAGACCCGCAGGGGGCAACGAGCAGTACTTC
>-|-|TRBJ1-2|TRBV13
CASSHTSRPHTTNYGYTF
TGTGCCAGCAGCCACACTAGCCGTCCCCACACCACTAACTATGGCTACACCTTC
>many|-|TRBJ2-3|TRBV12-3/TRBV12-4
CASSPSGSTDTQYF
TGTGCCAGCAGTCCAAGCGGGAGCACAGATACGCAGTATTTT
>few|-|TRBJ2-5|TRBV20-1
CSARVPGGGQETQYF
TGCAGTGCTAGAGTCCCAGGAGGGGGCCAAGAGACCCAGTACTTC
>few|TRBD2|TRBJ2-3|TRBV2
CASTRSGLAGSTDTQYF
TGTGCCAGCACGAGATCGGGACTAGCGGGGAGCACAGATACGCAGTATTTT
>-|-|TRBJ2-3|TRBV13
CASSLGLAPTDTQYF
TGTGCCAGCAGCTTAGGGCTAGCGCCGACAGATACGCAGTATTTT
>-|-|TRBJ2-3|TRBV5-1
CASSWGGGGSTDTQYF
TGCGCCAGCAGCTGGGGTGGCGGGGGCAGCACAGATACGCAGTATTTT
>few|-|TRBJ2-3|TRBV6-5
CASSYSVGEHTDTQYF
TGTGCCAGCAGTTACTCCGTCGGAGAACACACAGATACGCAGTATTTT
>few|-|TRBJ2-7|TRBV6-5
CASSYSTSEDRSYEQYF
TGTGCCAGCAGTTACTCGACGTCGGAGGACAGATCCTACGAGCAGTACTTC
>-|-|TRBJ2-1|TRBV5-5
CASSFAATGKFF
TGTGCCAGCAGCTTTGCGGCCACTGGAAAGTTCTTC
>-|TRBD1|TRBJ1-5|TRBV4-2
CASSQGQGPQPQHF
TGTGCCAGCAGCCAGGGACAGGGGCCTCAGCCCCAGCATTTT
>few|TRBD1|TRBJ2-7|TRBV28
CASTGTGQTTKQYF
TGTGCCAGCACCGGGACGGGACAGACTACGAAGCAGTACTTC
>-|-|TRBJ2-5|TRBV6-6
CASHAGPYKQYF
TGTGCCAGCCACGCGGGGCCCTACAAGCAGTACTTC
>-|TRBD1|TRBJ2-3|TRBV4-3
CASSQDTGQGAETQYF
TGCGCCAGCAGCCAAGATACTGGACAGGGTGCCGAGACGCAGTATTTT
>-|-|TRBJ2-5|TRBV7-2
CASSYSPARETRYF
TGTGCCAGCAGCTATAGTCCGGCCCGGGAGACCCGGTACTTC
>once|-|TRBJ2-1|TRBV7-9
CASSLDSSGFWNEQFF
TGTGCCAGCAGCTTAGATTCCAGCGGATTTTGGAATGAGCAGTTCTTC
>-|-|TRBJ2-7|TRBV20-1
CSARLPRGVYEQYF
TGCAGTGCTAGATTGCCCCGGGGCGTCTACGAGCAGTACTTC
>-|-|TRBJ2-6|TRBV29-1
CSARNAGANVLTF
TGCAGCGCTCGGAATGCTGGGGCCAACGTCCTGACTTTC